The entry that follows covers one TCR beta chain sequence. Clones were read by immunoSEQ multiplex PCR, and TCRdb kept only the in-frame ones, dropping some. The sample holds 150,000 to 200,000 clones, 85% to 95% seen once. This CDR3 has 14 residues. The junction had 8 bases not matched to a gene; V was cut back by 0 bases and J by 11 bases. Germline CDR1 reads LGHNA; CDR2 reads YSLEER. This sample was included in a study of control samples from healthy donors and cancer patients. This clonotype was sampled from a woman in her late teens or twenties in good health. The V gene is TRBV4-3, the J gene TRBJ1-1; 8 bases map to TRBD1. The sample consisted of blood. The CDR3 nucleotides read TGCGCCAGCAGCCAAGAAAGCCCAGGGGGCACCGCTTTCTTT. Its translation: CASSQESPGGTAFF.